This T cell receptor (beta chain) was recorded in a study of breast tumors, draining lymph nodes, adjacent tissues listed by TCRdb under 2016. Broadly, across the study: TCR beta repertoires were compared across tumor, adjacent nontumor tissue and axillary lymph nodes obtained from breast cancer patients. The study aimed to assess the relationships and possible T-cell exchange between tumor, surrounding tissue and draining lymph node repertoires in human breast cancer.

Study-wide conclusions, independent of this receptor: In luminal-like breast cancer, tumor and nontumor tissue repertoires resembled each other significantly more than in basal-like breast cancer. The study presented the conclusion that tumor T cells originate in lymph nodes as consistent with a hypothesis, not as something directly demonstrated. Tumors showed preferential V and J gene usage, and their T-cell repertoire diversity fell below that of lymph nodes yet above that of nontumor tissue. The data were considered consistent with the idea that most tumor T cells come from the lymph node and then expand in tumor tissue.

This clonotype has ten or more counts. It has no known antigen specificity. Per-nucleotide qualities are absent, and no much larger clonotype sits a single base away. Sequencing took place on an Illumina HiSeq 2000. Multiplex PCR amplification was used to build the TCR beta chain libraries. The amplified TCR beta chain products were analyzed by high-throughput sequencing. TCRdb reanalyzed the raw reads on its own, using fastp at Q25 for trimming and MiXCR for clone calling, and kept in-frame beta chains. When rows share a CDR3 protein, they turn into one entry using the most common DNA and genes. This sample comprises some 130,000 distinct CDR3 sequences, 15% to 20% of them detected only once. The ten largest clones capture roughly 3.5% of the sample. The lymph node samples were taken from the axillary draining lymph nodes of breast cancer patients. The V end gives up 6 bases and the J end 7 bases, leaving 6 bases in the junction not matched to a gene. In the germline V gene, CDR1 corresponds to MNHNS and CDR2 to SASEGT. The CDR3 sequence holds 14 residues, the cysteine and phenylalanine included. CDR3 DNA is the only sequence kept; it has 42 bases, read in frame from the first base.

This sequence originates from a female donor with breast cancer. Some clones in this sample may be carry-over from other donors' samples. The chain joins TRBV6-1 to TRBJ2-1; TRBD2 agrees with 10 junctional bases. Sequenced material: axillary lymph node tissue. The bases read TGTGCCAGCAGGGATGTAGCGGGAGGTAATGAGCAGTTCTTC. It encodes CASRDVAGGNEQFF.